Listed here are 9 T cell receptor beta chains from one sample, sequenced in a study of T cell changes during pregnancy in multiple sclerosis. The method was immunoSEQ multiplex PCR; TCRdb's version includes in-frame clones alone and lacks a portion of them. The sample holds approximately 70,000 clones, roughly 91% seen once. Sequenced material: peripheral blood, taken in the third trimester of pregnancy. The receptors originated from a female donor in good health, enrolled as a control in a pregnancy study.

The chain links TRBV5-6 to TRBJ2-7; TRBD2 matches at 8 bases. Germline CDR1 and CDR2: SGHDT and YYEEEE. Losses at the gene ends were 5 bases for V and 9 bases for J; bases not matched to a gene: 10. This CDR3 has 13 amino acids. CDR3 DNA: TGTGCCAGCAGGGTGGGCTCGGGGGGGAGGCAGTACTTC. The encoded protein is CASRVGSGGRQYF. Variable domain in full (rest from reference TRBV5-6 and TRBJ2-7): DAGVTQSPTHLIKTRGQQVTLRCSPKSGHDTVSWYQQALGQGPQFIFQYYEEEERQRGNFPDRFSGHQFPNYSSELNVNALLLGDSALYLCASRVGSGGRQYFGPGTRLTVT.

This clone has a handful of counts. This chain joins TRBV14 and TRBJ1-2; no firm D call. This CDR3 spans 11 amino acids. V was cut by 1 base and J by 7 bases, with 4 bases left in between. The germline V gene encodes CDR1 SGHDN and CDR2 FVKESK. Written as DNA, the CDR3 is TGTGCCAGCAGCCAAGGGGCTGGCTACACCTTC. It encodes CASSQGAGYTF.

The chain combines TRBV18 with TRBJ1-1; no definite D call. This CDR3 is built from 15 residues. Trimming removed 6 bases at V and 4 bases at J, with 18 bases between. The germline V gene encodes CDR1 KGHSH and CDR2 LQKENI. Here the CDR3 DNA reads TGTGCCAGCTCCTCTGAGAGGGCGGGAAGCACTGAAGCTTTCTTT. Translating gives CASSSERAGSTEAFF.

The V and J genes are TRBV7-9 and TRBJ2-2; 7 bases agree with TRBD2. V gave up 5 bases and J gave up 0 bases; unmatched junction bases: 3. This CDR3 spans 15 amino acids. From germline, CDR1 is SEHNR and CDR2 FQNEAQ (reference sequence). This chain's CDR3 is CASSVLAANTGELFF. CDR3 sequence (DNA): TGTGCCAGCAGCGTCCTAGCGGCGAACACCGGGGAGCTGTTTTTT.

The chain uses TRBV14 and TRBJ1-6; D is perhaps TRBD1 (5 bases). V was clipped by 7 bases and J by 5 bases, with 12 bases between them. The CDR3 has 14 amino acids. CDR1 and CDR2 from the germline V gene are SGHDN and FVKESK. The CDR3 DNA follows: TGTGCCAGCAATCTGGGGCTAAATAATTCACCCCTCCACTTT. Translating it yields CASNLGLNNSPLHF. Variable domain in full (rest from reference TRBV14 and TRBJ1-6): EAGVTQFPSHSVIEKGQTVTLRCDPISGHDNLYWYRRVMGKEIKFLLHFVKESKQDESGMPNNRFLAERTGGTYSTLKVQPAELEDSGVYFCASNLGLNNSPLHFGNGTRLTVT.

The gene calls are TRBV7-2 and TRBJ1-2; TRBD1 might be the D (6 bases). The CDR3 totals 17 residues. Looked up from germline, CDR1 is SGHTA and CDR2 is FQGNSA. The V and J ends lost 4 bases and 0 bases respectively, with 18 bases between them. CDR3 sequence reads: CASSSPPYRAANYGYTF. The DNA of the CDR3 is TGTGCCAGCAGCTCCCCTCCCTACAGGGCGGCTAACTATGGCTACACCTTC.

This clone was detected only a few times. This chain links TRBV28 with TRBJ1-1; D is possibly TRBD1 (6 bases). This CDR3 comprises 13 residues. Germline V lookup: CDR1 MDHEN, CDR2 SYDVKM. The V gene lost 6 bases and the J gene lost 1 base, with 9 bases spanning the gap. The CDR3 region is CASRPTGNTEAFF. CDR3 DNA: TGTGCCAGCAGGCCGACAGGGAACACTGAAGCTTTCTTT. The full variable domain, completed using reference TRBV28 and TRBJ1-1, is DVKVTQSSRYLVKRTGEKVFLECVQDMDHENMFWYRQDPGLGLRLIYFSYDVKMKEKGDIPEGYSVSREKKERFSLILESASTNQTSMYLCASRPTGNTEAFFGQGTRLTVV.

CDR3 sequence (DNA): TGTGCCAGCAGCTCCAACAGGGTGATGACTGGAAACACCATATATTTT. This encodes CASSSNRVMTGNTIYF. The chain carries TRBV7-9 and TRBJ1-3; possibly TRBD1 for D (6 bases). The CDR3 runs 16 residues. From germline, CDR1 is SEHNR and CDR2 FQNEAQ (reference sequence). Trimming shortened V by 4 bases and J by 2 bases, and 15 bases separated the two germline ends.

Details on this clone: The same CDR3 also results from other DNA sequences found in this sample. The chain combines TRBV27 with TRBJ1-5, with D possibly matching TRBD1 (6 bases). The V and J ends lost 6 bases and 0 bases respectively, with 12 bases between them. Germline CDR1 and CDR2: MNHEY and SMNVEV (reference sequence). The CDR3 consists of 15 residues. CDR3 region: CASSLGQYSNQPQHF. For the CDR3, the DNA is TGTGCCAGCAGCCTCGGACAGTATAGCAATCAGCCCCAGCATTTT.